This T cell receptor beta chain was documented in a study of long-term antiretroviral therapy in people with HIV. This clone was recorded only once. The CDR3 totals 15 residues. Germline V gene lookup returns CDR1 SGHAT and CDR2 FQDESV (reference sequence). V lost 5 bases, J lost 0 bases, and 13 bases lay in between. Runs used v3.0 of the immunoSEQ assay and were done at survey level. The table came from immunoSEQ multiplex PCR; TCRdb's copy has only in-frame clones and leaves some out. This sample has 25,000 to 35,000 clones; 86% occur once, and the top ten carry about 5%. This chain uses TRBV11-1 with TRBJ1-1; D is possibly TRBD1 (5 bases). Material: unsorted PBMCs, obtained 0.8 years after starting antiretroviral therapy. This sequence originates from a woman aged 25 to 45 with HIV. The CDR3 reads CASSGGTGMNTEAFF. For the CDR3, the DNA is TGTGCCAGCAGCGGGGGGACGGGAATGAACACTGAAGCTTTCTTT.